This T cell receptor beta chain is from a study of OX40 agonist ivuxolimab in advanced cancers. The overall study: A partial response was reached by three patients: one with hepatocellular carcinoma and two with cutaneous melanoma. Findings of the study overall: At 0.1 to 3.0 mg/kg and by week 6, clonal expansion occurred in CD4+ and CD8+ blood T cells.

This clone was observed a single time. Its cognate antigen is unknown. TCRdb's table, derived via immunoSEQ multiplex PCR, lists solely in-frame clones and lacks some. The repertoire holds 40,000 or so clones, roughly 80% seen once, with about 20% in the top ten. Between the trimmed V and J ends, which lost 6 bases and 0 bases, there was a span of 8 bases. Germline assignment: CDR1 SNHLY and CDR2 FYNNEI. The CDR3 is 14 residues long. Sequenced here: CD4+ or CD8+ T cells sorted from blood, sampled in a trial of the OX40 agonist ivuxolimab. V and J are TRBV2 and TRBJ1-4, with D unresolved. This receptor was identified in an adult with an advanced solid tumor such as melanoma, head and neck, liver or kidney cancer. The CDR3 loop is CASRVSATNEKLFF. The CDR3 coding sequence is TGTGCCAGCAGAGTTTCCGCAACTAATGAAAAACTGTTTTTT.